The 21 T cell receptor beta chains in this list originate from one sample, sequenced in a study of T cell responses to AZD1222 COVID-19 vaccine (dated by TCRdb to about 2021). What the time point label conveys for this sample: about 28 days (+/-7) after the second vaccine dose. The library was obtained by the immunoSEQ multiplex PCR assay. TCRdb limited this immuneACCESS table to in-frame rearrangements with V and J called. A share of clones is missing; checked studies link under half to unresolved V genes, and the rest is unexplained. The sample contains around 87,000 clones, roughly nine tenths of them found a single time. The ten largest clonotypes hold about 2.4% of the sample. The material sequenced was peripheral blood, taken 28 days after the second AZD1222 dose. The source is an adult who received the AZD1222 COVID-19 vaccine.

This chain links TRBV3-1 (or the pseudogene TRBV3-2) with TRBJ1-1; possible D gene TRBD1, 6 bases. CDR1 is LGHDT and CDR2 is YNNKEL in the germline V gene (reference sequence). The germline V and J ends were trimmed by 0 bases and 4 bases, with 9 bases remaining between them. The CDR3 sequence is 14 residues long. Here the CDR3 reads CASSQELQGTEAFF. CDR3 in DNA: TGTGCCAGCAGCCAAGAACTACAGGGCACTGAAGCTTTCTTT.

The CDR3 is CASSLPDRGNSPLHF. For the CDR3, the DNA is TGTGCCAGCAGCCTCCCGGACAGGGGAAACTCACCCCTCCACTTT. V gene TRBV9 combines with J gene TRBJ1-6; 9 bases align to TRBD1. Germline CDR1 and CDR2: SGDLS and YYNGEE. The V segment lost 4 bases and the J segment 10 bases; nucleotides outside the gene matches: 9. The CDR3 runs to 15 residues. Together with reference TRBV9 and TRBJ1-6, the CDR3 gives the full variable domain: DSGVTQTPKHLITATGQRVTLRCSPRSGDLSVYWYQQSLDQGLQFLIQYYNGEERAKGNILERFSAQQFPDLHSELNLSSLELGDSALYFCASSLPDRGNSPLHFGNGTRLTVT.

V and J are TRBV7-2 and TRBJ2-1; 7 nucleotides align to TRBD2. J was trimmed by 7 bases and V by 3 bases; bases with no gene match: 18. The CDR3 covers 18 residues. Germline V gene lookup returns CDR1 SGHTA and CDR2 FQGNSA. CDR3 protein: CASSLRTRELAGGNEQFF. DNA of the CDR3: TGTGCCAGCAGCTTGCGAACTAGGGAGTTAGCGGGCGGTAATGAGCAGTTCTTC.

The rearrangement links TRBV5-1 to TRBJ1-2; 11 nucleotides align to TRBD1. This CDR3 is 14 amino acids long. Germline V gene sequence: CDR1 SGHRS, CDR2 YFSETQ. Losses at the gene ends were 3 bases for V and 7 bases for J; bases not matched to a gene: 5. CDR3 DNA sequence: TGCGCCAGCAGCTCAAGCGGACAGGGGGCTGGCTACACCTTC. Its protein product is CASSSSGQGAGYTF.

This sequence joins TRBV20-1 and TRBJ1-1; D gene uncertain. Trimming shortened V by 2 bases and J by 4 bases, and 5 bases separated the two germline ends. Germline V CDR1 and CDR2: DFQATT, SNEGSKA (reference sequence). The CDR3 is made up of 11 amino acids. DNA of the CDR3: TGCAGTGCTAGACGGAGCACTGAAGCTTTCTTT. Encoded protein: CSARRSTEAFF.

CDR3 nucleotides: TGTGCCAGCAGCTTGGGGGGACAGGGAGGGACTGAAGCTTTCTTT. It encodes CASSLGGQGGTEAFF. The chain carries TRBV5-6 and TRBJ1-1; 9 nucleotides agree with TRBD1. CDR3 length: 15 residues. The germline gives CDR1 SGHDT, CDR2 YYEEEE. Trimming removed 0 bases from V and 5 bases from J; junction bases left unmatched: 5.

The chain carries TRBV5-6 and TRBJ2-2; 10 nucleotides agree with TRBD2. In germline, CDR1 is SGHDT, CDR2 YYEEEE. V trimming: 5 bases; J trimming: 7 bases; junction bases outside the gene matches: 8. The CDR3 is 15 amino acids. The CDR3 loop reads CASSRTSGIIGELFF. DNA for the CDR3: TGTGCCAGCAGTCGAACTAGCGGGATTATCGGGGAGCTGTTTTTT. Combining the CDR3 with reference TRBV5-6 and TRBJ2-2 gives the whole variable domain DAGVTQSPTHLIKTRGQQVTLRCSPKSGHDTVSWYQQALGQGPQFIFQYYEEEERQRGNFPDRFSGHQFPNYSSELNVNALLLGDSALYLCASSRTSGIIGELFFGEGSRLTVL.

The rearrangement uses TRBV6-1 and TRBJ1-2; 9 nucleotides agree with TRBD1. Germline trimming cut 6 bases from V and 5 bases from J; bases unmatched to any gene: 4. Germline V lookup: CDR1 MNHNS, CDR2 SASEGT. The CDR3 is 13 amino acids. The CDR3, as DNA: TGTGCCAGCAGGTCACAGGGGGCGTATGGCTACACCTTC. Translation gives CASRSQGAYGYTF.

The chain is built from TRBV5-5 and TRBJ2-1, with D uncertain. The length of the CDR3 is 11 residues. Germline V gives CDR1 SGHKS, CDR2 YYEKEE (reference sequence). Trimming took off 1 base at V and 8 bases at J, with 4 bases between the two ends. DNA for the CDR3: TGTGCCAGCAGCTTGTATGATGAGCAGTTCTTC. As protein: CASSLYDEQFF.

The chain uses TRBV7-9 and TRBJ1-2; TRBD1 is a possible D gene (5 bases). This CDR3 has 14 amino acids. Germline lookup yields CDR1 SEHNR and CDR2 FQNEAQ (reference sequence). V lost 0 bases and J 8 bases, leaving 13 bases between the germline ends. The CDR3 protein is CASSLAGAGSGYTF. The CDR3 region has the DNA TGTGCCAGCAGCTTAGCTGGGGCAGGGAGCGGCTACACCTTC.

J is TRBJ2-5 and V is TRBV5-1; TRBD1 is a possible D gene (6 bases). Germline values: CDR1 SGHRS, CDR2 YFSETQ. With 2 bases removed from V and 2 bases from J, the gap between germline ends came to 10 bases. CDR3 length equals 14 residues. In nucleotides, the CDR3 is TGCGCCAGCAGCTTTCGACAGGAGCAAGAGACCCAGTACTTC. Translation: CASSFRQEQETQYF.

CDR3 in DNA: TGCGCCAGCGAGGCCAACCCAGGGACCCAGTACTTC. Its protein is CASEANPGTQYF. V is TRBV10-2 and J is TRBJ2-5; D is ambiguous. The CDR3 sequence is 12 residues long. The V gene's germline CDR1 is WSHSY and CDR2 SAAADI. The germline V and J ends were trimmed by 8 bases and 7 bases, with 14 bases remaining between them.

The sample holds one count of this clone. This chain uses TRBV3-1 (or the pseudogene TRBV3-2) with TRBJ2-1, with 8 positions matching TRBD2. The CDR3 loop spans 14 amino acids. After removal of 1 base from V and 7 bases from J, the junction contained 3 bases not matched to a gene. Germline CDR1 reads LGHDT; CDR2 reads YNNKEL (reference sequence). CDR3 DNA: TGTGCCAGCAGCCAAGCAGTAGCGGGGAATGAGCAGTTCTTC. Translation: CASSQAVAGNEQFF.

J is TRBJ1-1 and V is TRBV29-1, with D uncertain. The germline V gene encodes CDR1 SQVTM and CDR2 ANQGSEA. The CDR3 totals 12 residues. The germline V and J ends were trimmed by 6 bases and 1 base, with 9 bases remaining between them. The CDR3 region is CSVALKNTEAFF. Here the CDR3 DNA reads TGCAGCGTCGCACTGAAGAACACTGAAGCTTTCTTT.

The CDR3 loop reads CASSPPGHNMNTEAFF. The DNA of the CDR3 is TGTGCCAGCTCACCTCCGGGACATAACATGAACACTGAAGCTTTCTTT. The chain joins TRBV18 to TRBJ1-1; weak D call: TRBD1 (6 bases). The ends were cut back, 3 bases at V and 0 bases at J, with 14 bases in the middle. CDR3 length: 16 residues. The V gene's germline CDR1 is KGHSH and CDR2 LQKENI. Combining the CDR3 with reference TRBV18 and TRBJ1-1 gives the whole variable domain NAGVMQNPRHLVRRRGQEARLRCSPMKGHSHVYWYRQLPEEGLKFMVYLQKENIIDESGMPKERFSAEFPKEGPSILRIQQVVRGDSAAYFCASSPPGHNMNTEAFFGQGTRLTVV.

This chain links TRBV5-1 with TRBJ2-2; 9 bases line up with TRBD1. There are 17 residues in the CDR3. The germline gives CDR1 SGHRS, CDR2 YFSETQ. The junction had 14 bases not matched to a gene; V was cut back by 5 bases and J by 6 bases. CDR3 in DNA: TGCGCCAGCAGTTTCAATCGGGGACAGGGAGGTGCCGGGGAGCTGTTTTTT. It translates to CASSFNRGQGGAGELFF.

The genes are TRBV6-6 and TRBJ2-3; TRBD1 matches at 9 bases. The CDR3 spans 15 residues. V trimming: 6 bases; J trimming: 3 bases; junction bases outside the gene matches: 7. CDR1 and CDR2 from the germline V gene are MNHNY and SVGAGI (reference sequence). In nucleotides, the CDR3 is TGTGCCAGCAGCCGGACAGGGGAGGGGACAGATACGCAGTATTTT. Translated: CASSRTGEGTDTQYF.

This rearrangement joins TRBV27 to TRBJ1-6, with D possibly matching TRBD1 (5 bases). Trimming removed 7 bases from V and 3 bases from J, with 16 bases in between. CDR1 is MNHEY, CDR2 SMNVEV, per germline (reference sequence). The CDR3 is made up of 16 amino acids. The CDR3 region is CASKPAEGNYNSPLHF. The CDR3 coding sequence is TGTGCCAGCAAGCCCGCCGAGGGGAACTATAATTCACCCCTCCACTTT.

The chain carries TRBV29-1 and TRBJ2-1, with 11 bases that match TRBD2. V lost 6 bases and J lost 0; bases outside the gene matches: 13. CDR3 length: 18 residues. The germline V gene encodes CDR1 SQVTM and CDR2 ANQGSEA. The CDR3 DNA reads TGCAGCGTGGAACCGGGACTAGCGGAGTCTTACTCCTACAATGAGCAGTTCTTC. Its protein product is CSVEPGLAESYSYNEQFF.

The V gene is TRBV19, the J gene TRBJ2-5; 13 bases align to TRBD2. Losses at the gene ends were 8 bases for V and 5 bases for J; bases not matched to a gene: 14. Germline loops: CDR1 LNHDA, CDR2 SQIVND (reference sequence). This CDR3 is 17 amino acids long. CDR3 residues: CASGSGLAGEGWETQYF. In DNA form, the CDR3 reads TGTGCCAGTGGGTCCGGACTAGCGGGAGAGGGATGGGAGACCCAGTACTTC.

This CDR3 is CASSYSGTSGYEQYF. In nucleotides, the CDR3 is TGTGCCAGCAGTTACTCGGGGACTAGCGGCTACGAGCAGTACTTC. The J gene is TRBJ2-7, the V gene TRBV6-5; 11 bases fit TRBD2. The CDR3 contains 15 residues. Germline CDR1 reads MNHEY; CDR2 reads SVGAGI. The junction had 1 base not matched to a gene; V was cut back by 0 bases and J by 3 bases.